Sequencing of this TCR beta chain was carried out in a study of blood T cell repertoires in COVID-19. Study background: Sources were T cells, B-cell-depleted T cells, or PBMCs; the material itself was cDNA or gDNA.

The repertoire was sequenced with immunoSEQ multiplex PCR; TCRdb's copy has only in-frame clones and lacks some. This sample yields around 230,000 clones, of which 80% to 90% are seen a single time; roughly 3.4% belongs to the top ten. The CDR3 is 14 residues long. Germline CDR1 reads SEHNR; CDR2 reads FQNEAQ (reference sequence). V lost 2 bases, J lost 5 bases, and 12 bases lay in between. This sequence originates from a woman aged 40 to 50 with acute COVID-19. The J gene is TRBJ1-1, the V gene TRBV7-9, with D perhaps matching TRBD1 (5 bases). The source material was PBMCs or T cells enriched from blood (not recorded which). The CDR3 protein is CASSLRQGGTEAFF. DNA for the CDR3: TGTGCCAGCAGCTTAAGGCAGGGAGGAACTGAAGCTTTCTTT.